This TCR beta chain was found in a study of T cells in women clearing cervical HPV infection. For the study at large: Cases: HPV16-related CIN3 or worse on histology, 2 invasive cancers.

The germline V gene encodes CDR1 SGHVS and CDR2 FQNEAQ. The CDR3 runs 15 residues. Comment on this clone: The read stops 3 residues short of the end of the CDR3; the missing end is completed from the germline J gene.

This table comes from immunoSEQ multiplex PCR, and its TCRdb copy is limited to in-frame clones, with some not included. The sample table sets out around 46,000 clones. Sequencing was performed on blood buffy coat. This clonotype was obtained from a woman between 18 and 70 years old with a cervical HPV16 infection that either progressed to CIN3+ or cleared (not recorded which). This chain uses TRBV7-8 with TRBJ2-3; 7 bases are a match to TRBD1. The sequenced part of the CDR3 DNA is TGTGCCAGCAGCCTAGGGGGCTCGGGCAATCAGCCG. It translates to CASSLGGSGNQP. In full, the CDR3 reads CASSLGGSGNQPQYF. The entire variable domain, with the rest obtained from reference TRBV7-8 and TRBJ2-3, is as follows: GAGVSQSPRYKVAKRGQDVALRCDPISGHVSLFWYQQALGQGPEFLTYFQNEAQLDKSGLPSDRFFAERPEGSVSTLKIQRTQQEDSAVYLCASSLGGSGNQPQYFGPGTRLTVL.